The 2 T cell receptor beta chains reported below all come from one sample, sequenced in a study of blood T cell repertoires in COVID-19. The data were produced by immunoSEQ multiplex PCR, yet TCRdb's version contains in-frame clones alone and is incomplete. The data show 170,000 or so clones, around 73% seen once. Sample: PBMCs or T cells enriched from blood (not recorded which). These receptors came from a woman aged 50 to 60 who had recovered from COVID-19.

The gene calls are TRBV4-1 and TRBJ2-3; the D gene is possibly TRBD1 (5 bases). V was cut by 4 bases and J by 0 bases, with 17 bases left in between. The CDR3 loop spans 17 amino acids. The germline V gene encodes CDR1 MGHRA and CDR2 YSYEKL. As DNA, the CDR3 is TGCGCCAGCAGCCGTATCTCCCAGACAGCTAGCACAGATACGCAGTATTTT. Amino acid sequence: CASSRISQTASTDTQYF.

The V and J genes are TRBV3-1 (or the pseudogene TRBV3-2) and TRBJ2-7, with D perhaps TRBD2 (5 bases). The CDR3 contains 12 residues. Germline CDR1 reads LGHDT; CDR2 reads YNNKEL (reference sequence). The V end lost 1 base, the J end lost 10 bases, and 11 bases lay between the germline ends. CDR3 region: CASSQVEGGQYF. DNA for the CDR3: TGTGCCAGCAGCCAAGTGGAAGGAGGACAGTACTTC.